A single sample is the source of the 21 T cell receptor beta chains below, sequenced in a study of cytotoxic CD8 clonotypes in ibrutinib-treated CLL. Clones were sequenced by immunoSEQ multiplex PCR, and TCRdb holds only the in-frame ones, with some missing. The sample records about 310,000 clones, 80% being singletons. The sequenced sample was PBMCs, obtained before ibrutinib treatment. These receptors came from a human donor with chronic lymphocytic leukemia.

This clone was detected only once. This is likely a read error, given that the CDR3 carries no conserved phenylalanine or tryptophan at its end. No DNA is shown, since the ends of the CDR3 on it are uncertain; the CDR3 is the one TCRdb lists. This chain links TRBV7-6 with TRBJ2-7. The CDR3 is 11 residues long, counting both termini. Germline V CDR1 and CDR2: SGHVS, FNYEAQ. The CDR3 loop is CASSLNPPVTL.

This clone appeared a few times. The CDR3 spells CASSLIAGGRNEQFF. The CDR3 DNA follows: TGTGCCAGCAGCTTAATCGCGGGAGGGCGGAATGAGCAGTTCTTC. The J gene is TRBJ2-1, the V gene TRBV7-2; 9 bases are shared with TRBD2. From germline, CDR1 is SGHTA and CDR2 FQGNSA. The CDR3 totals 15 residues. J gave up 7 bases and V 2 bases, and 6 bases lay outside the gene matches.

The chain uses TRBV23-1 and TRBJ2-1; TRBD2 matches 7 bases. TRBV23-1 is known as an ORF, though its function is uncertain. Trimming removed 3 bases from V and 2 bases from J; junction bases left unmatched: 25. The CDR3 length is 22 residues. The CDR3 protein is CASSQRRLARLPPYRTYNEQFF. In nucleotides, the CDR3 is TGCGCCAGCAGTCAGCGAAGACTAGCAAGGCTTCCCCCCTACCGGACCTACAATGAGCAGTTCTTC.

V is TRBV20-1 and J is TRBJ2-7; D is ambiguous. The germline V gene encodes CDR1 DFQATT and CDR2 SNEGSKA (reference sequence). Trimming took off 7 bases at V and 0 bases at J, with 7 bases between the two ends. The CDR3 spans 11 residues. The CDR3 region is CSGYHSYEQYF. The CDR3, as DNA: TGCAGTGGGTACCACTCCTACGAGCAGTACTTC.

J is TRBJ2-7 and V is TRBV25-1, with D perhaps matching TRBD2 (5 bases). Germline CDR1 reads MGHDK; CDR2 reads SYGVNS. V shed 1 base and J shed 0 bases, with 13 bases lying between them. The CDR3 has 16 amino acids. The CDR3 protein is CASSESSGGNSYEQYF. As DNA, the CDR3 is TGTGCCAGCAGTGAATCGTCCGGAGGAAACTCCTACGAGCAGTACTTC.

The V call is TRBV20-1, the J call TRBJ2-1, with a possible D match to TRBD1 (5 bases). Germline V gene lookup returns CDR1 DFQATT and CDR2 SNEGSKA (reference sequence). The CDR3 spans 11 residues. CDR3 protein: CSHKRGDEQFF. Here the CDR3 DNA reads TGCAGCCACAAAAGGGGTGATGAGCAGTTCTTC.

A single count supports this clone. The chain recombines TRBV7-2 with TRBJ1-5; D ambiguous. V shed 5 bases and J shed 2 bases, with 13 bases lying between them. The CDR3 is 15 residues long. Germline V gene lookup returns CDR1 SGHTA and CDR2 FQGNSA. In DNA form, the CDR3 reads TGTGCCAGCAGCCCCGTAGGGCGGCGCAATCAGCCCCAGCATTTT. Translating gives CASSPVGRRNQPQHF.

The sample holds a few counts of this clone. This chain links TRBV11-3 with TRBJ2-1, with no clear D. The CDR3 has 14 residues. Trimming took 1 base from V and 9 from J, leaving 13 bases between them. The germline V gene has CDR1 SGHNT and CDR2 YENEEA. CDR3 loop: CASSLGRVGFEQFF. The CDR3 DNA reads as TGTGCCAGCAGCTTAGGACGGGTCGGTTTTGAGCAGTTCTTC.

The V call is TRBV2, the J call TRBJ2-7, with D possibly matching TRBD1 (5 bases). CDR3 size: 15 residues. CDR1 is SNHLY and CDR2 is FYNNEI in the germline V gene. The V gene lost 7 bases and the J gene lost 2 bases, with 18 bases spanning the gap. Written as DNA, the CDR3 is TGTGCCAGCACCGACCACACAGGTCCAACCTACGAGCAGTACTTC. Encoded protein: CASTDHTGPTYEQYF.

The CDR3 spells CASSQGQETNEKLFF. Written as DNA, the CDR3 is TGTGCCAGCAGTCAGGGACAGGAAACTAATGAAAAACTGTTTTTT. The rearrangement links TRBV6-5 to TRBJ1-4, with 8 bases aligning to TRBD1. The CDR3 spans 15 residues. The germline V gene has CDR1 MNHEY and CDR2 SVGAGI. V shed 5 bases, J shed 1 base, and the junction held 3 bases outside the gene matches.

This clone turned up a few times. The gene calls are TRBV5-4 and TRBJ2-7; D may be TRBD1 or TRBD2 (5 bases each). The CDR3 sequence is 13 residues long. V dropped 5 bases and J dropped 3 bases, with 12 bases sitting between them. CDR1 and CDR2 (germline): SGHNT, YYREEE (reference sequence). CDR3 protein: CASSRDPFYEQYF. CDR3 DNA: TGTGCCAGCAGTCGGGACCCCTTCTACGAGCAGTACTTC.

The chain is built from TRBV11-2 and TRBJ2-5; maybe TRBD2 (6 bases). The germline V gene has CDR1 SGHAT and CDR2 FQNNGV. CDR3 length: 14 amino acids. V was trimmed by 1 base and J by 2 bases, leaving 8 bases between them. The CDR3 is CASSLGGRQETQYF. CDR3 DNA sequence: TGTGCCAGCAGCTTAGGGGGGAGGCAAGAGACCCAGTACTTC.

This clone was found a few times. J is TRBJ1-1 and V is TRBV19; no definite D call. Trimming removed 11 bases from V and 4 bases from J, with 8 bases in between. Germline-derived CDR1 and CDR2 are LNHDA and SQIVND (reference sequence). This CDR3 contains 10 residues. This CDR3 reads CAARGTEAFF. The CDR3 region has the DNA TGTGCCGCTCGGGGCACTGAAGCTTTCTTT.

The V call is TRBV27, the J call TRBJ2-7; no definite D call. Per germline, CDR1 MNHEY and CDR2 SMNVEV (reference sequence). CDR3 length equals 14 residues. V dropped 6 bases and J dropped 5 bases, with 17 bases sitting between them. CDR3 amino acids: CASSAIAADNEQYF. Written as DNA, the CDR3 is TGTGCCAGCAGCGCGATCGCGGCCGATAACGAGCAGTACTTC.

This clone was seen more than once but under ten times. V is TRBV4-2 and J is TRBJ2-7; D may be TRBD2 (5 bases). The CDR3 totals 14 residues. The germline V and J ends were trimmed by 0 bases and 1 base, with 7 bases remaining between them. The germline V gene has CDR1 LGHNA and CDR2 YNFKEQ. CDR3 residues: CASSQERESYEQYF. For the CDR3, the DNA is TGTGCCAGCAGCCAAGAGAGGGAATCCTACGAGCAGTACTTC.

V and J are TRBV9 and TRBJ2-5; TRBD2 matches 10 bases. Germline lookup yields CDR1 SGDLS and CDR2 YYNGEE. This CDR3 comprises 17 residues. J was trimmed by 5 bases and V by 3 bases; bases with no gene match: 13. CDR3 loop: CASSAGASGSLGETQYF. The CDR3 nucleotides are TGTGCCAGCAGCGCGGGGGCTAGCGGGAGCCTGGGGGAGACCCAGTACTTC.

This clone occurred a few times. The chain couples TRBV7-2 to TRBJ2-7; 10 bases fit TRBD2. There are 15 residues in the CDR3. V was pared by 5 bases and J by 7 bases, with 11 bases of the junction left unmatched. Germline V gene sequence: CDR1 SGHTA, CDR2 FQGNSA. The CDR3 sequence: CASSPPAGGPLEQYF. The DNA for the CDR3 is TGTGCCAGCAGCCCGCCAGCGGGAGGGCCGCTGGAGCAGTACTTC.

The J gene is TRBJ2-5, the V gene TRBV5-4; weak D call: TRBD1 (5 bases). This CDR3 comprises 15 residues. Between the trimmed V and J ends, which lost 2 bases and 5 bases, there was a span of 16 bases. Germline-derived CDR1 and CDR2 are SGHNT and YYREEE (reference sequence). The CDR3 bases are TGTGCCAGCAGCTTTAAAGGGGTTTTGTGGGAGACCCAGTACTTC. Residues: CASSFKGVLWETQYF.

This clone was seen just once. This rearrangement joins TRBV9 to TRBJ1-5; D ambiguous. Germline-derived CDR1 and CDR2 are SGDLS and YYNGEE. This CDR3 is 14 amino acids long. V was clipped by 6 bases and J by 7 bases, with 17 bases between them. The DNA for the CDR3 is TGTGCCAGCAACCCCGGGGTGTTGGGGCAGCCCCAGCATTTT. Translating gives CASNPGVLGQPQHF.

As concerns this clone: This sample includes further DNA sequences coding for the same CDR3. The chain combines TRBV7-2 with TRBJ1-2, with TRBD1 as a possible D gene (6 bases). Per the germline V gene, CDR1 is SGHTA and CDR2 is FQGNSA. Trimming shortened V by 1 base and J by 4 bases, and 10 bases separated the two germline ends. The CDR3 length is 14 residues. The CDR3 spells CASSLGGQRYGYTF. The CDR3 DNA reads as TGTGCCAGCAGCTTAGGAGGACAGCGCTATGGCTACACCTTC.

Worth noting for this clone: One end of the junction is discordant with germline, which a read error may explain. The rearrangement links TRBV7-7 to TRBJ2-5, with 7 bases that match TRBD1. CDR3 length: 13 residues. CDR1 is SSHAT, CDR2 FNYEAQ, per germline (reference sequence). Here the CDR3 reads CASSPDRVETQYF. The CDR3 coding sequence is TGTGCTAGCAGCCCCGACAGGGTAGAGACCCAGTACTTC.